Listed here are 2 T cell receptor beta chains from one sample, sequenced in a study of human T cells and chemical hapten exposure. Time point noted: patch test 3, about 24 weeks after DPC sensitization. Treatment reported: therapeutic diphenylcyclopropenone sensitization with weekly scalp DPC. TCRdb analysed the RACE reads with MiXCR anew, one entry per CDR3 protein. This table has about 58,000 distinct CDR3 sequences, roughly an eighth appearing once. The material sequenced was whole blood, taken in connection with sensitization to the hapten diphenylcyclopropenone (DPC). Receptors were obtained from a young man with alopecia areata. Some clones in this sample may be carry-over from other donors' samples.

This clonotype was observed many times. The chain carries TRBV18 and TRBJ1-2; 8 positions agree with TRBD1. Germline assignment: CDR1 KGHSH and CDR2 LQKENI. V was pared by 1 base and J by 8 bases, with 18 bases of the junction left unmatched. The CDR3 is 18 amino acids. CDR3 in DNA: TGTGCCAGCTCACCACTCCCCCAATCCGGGACAGGCCCGGAGGGCTACACCTTC. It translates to CASSPLPQSGTGPEGYTF.

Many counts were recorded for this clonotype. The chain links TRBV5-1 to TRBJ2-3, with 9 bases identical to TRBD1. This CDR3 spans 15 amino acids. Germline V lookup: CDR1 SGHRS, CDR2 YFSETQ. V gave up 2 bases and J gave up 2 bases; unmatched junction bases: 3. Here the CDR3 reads CASSFLQGATDTQYF. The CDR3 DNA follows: TGCGCCAGCAGCTTCTTACAGGGGGCCACAGATACGCAGTATTTT.